One sample yielded the 29 T cell receptor beta chains listed below, sequenced in a study of blood T cell repertoires in COVID-19. Method: immunoSEQ multiplex PCR; TCRdb's copy keeps in-frame clones and lacks some. The sample lists 150,000 to 200,000 clones; roughly 81% were seen once. Material for sequencing was peripheral blood. Receptor source: an elderly woman with COVID-19, enrolled during active disease.

The chain recombines TRBV27 with TRBJ1-2; D possibly corresponds to TRBD1 (5 bases). Looked up from germline, CDR1 is MNHEY and CDR2 is SMNVEV (reference sequence). The CDR3 has 15 residues. Between the trimmed V and J ends, which lost 0 bases and 5 bases, there was a span of 13 bases. The DNA for the CDR3 is TGTGCCAGCAGTTTATCAGGGCGGGACGGGTATGGCTACACCTTC. Protein product: CASSLSGRDGYGYTF.

V is TRBV25-1 and J is TRBJ2-1; 7 bases are a match to TRBD2. The junction had 8 bases not matched to a gene; V was cut back by 4 bases and J by 8 bases. This CDR3 is built from 14 residues. Per germline, CDR1 MGHDK and CDR2 SYGVNS. The CDR3 sequence is CASSVTGGWDEQFF. The CDR3 DNA sequence: TGTGCCAGCAGTGTAACCGGGGGGTGGGATGAGCAGTTCTTC.

V is TRBV10-3 and J is TRBJ1-1; D remains unclear. The CDR3 extends over 14 amino acids. Germline loops: CDR1 ENHRY, CDR2 SYGVKD. Trimming stripped 3 bases from V and 6 bases from J, with 14 bases between. The CDR3 DNA is TGTGCCATCAGTGAATTTCGCGATTACGCTGAAGCTTTCTTT. Its protein is CAISEFRDYAEAFF.

The chain employs TRBV14 and TRBJ2-7, with unresolved D. The germline V and J ends were trimmed by 1 base and 3 bases, with 13 bases remaining between them. CDR1 and CDR2 from the germline V gene are SGHDN and FVKESK. The CDR3 contains 15 residues. The CDR3 spells CASSQAPLGYYEQYF. Written as DNA, the CDR3 is TGTGCCAGCAGCCAAGCCCCCCTCGGTTACTACGAGCAGTACTTC. Looking up the rest from reference TRBV14 and TRBJ2-7 gives the full variable domain: EAGVTQFPSHSVIEKGQTVTLRCDPISGHDNLYWYRRVMGKEIKFLLHFVKESKQDESGMPNNRFLAERTGGTYSTLKVQPAELEDSGVYFCASSQAPLGYYEQYFGPGTRLTVT.

This chain uses TRBV2 with TRBJ2-1; 9 bases are shared with TRBD2. Germline V gives CDR1 SNHLY, CDR2 FYNNEI. V was pared by 5 bases and J by 8 bases, with 13 bases of the junction left unmatched. The CDR3 length is 16 residues. In nucleotides, the CDR3 is TGTGCCAGCAGTTTTTCGGGGACTAGCATTCGCGATGAGCAGTTCTTC. Translated: CASSFSGTSIRDEQFF.

This rearrangement joins TRBV5-5 to TRBJ2-1; TRBD1 might be the D (6 bases). V lost 0 bases, J lost 8 bases, and 15 bases lay in between. This CDR3 comprises 15 residues. In germline, CDR1 is SGHKS, CDR2 YYEKEE (reference sequence). The CDR3 nucleotides read TGTGCCAGCAGCTTGGTGGGACACCCTAAGTATGAGCAGTTCTTC. Protein product: CASSLVGHPKYEQFF.

The genes are TRBV20-1 and TRBJ1-3; a weak D match, TRBD1 (6 bases). The CDR3 loop spans 15 amino acids. Per the germline V gene, CDR1 is DFQATT and CDR2 is SNEGSKA (reference sequence). Trimming removed 3 bases at V and 4 bases at J, with 16 bases between. The CDR3, as DNA: TGCAGTGCTAGTCCGGTTTGGGGGCCCGGAAACACCATATATTTT. Its translation: CSASPVWGPGNTIYF.

This chain joins TRBV24-1 and TRBJ1-2; 10 nucleotides agree with TRBD1. The V gene's germline CDR1 is KGHDR and CDR2 SFDVKD. The CDR3 sequence is 15 residues long. J gave up 4 bases and V 4 bases, and 5 bases lay outside the gene matches. The chain's CDR3 is CATSDTGTGAYGYTF. Here the CDR3 DNA reads TGTGCCACCAGTGACACCGGGACAGGGGCCTATGGCTACACCTTC.

The chain uses TRBV6-6 and TRBJ2-5, with D maybe TRBD2 (5 bases). Trimming pared 5 bases from V and 5 bases from J, leaving 15 bases between. CDR1 and CDR2 (germline): MNHNY, SVGAGI (reference sequence). CDR3 length equals 14 residues. In nucleotides, the CDR3 is TGTGCCAGCAGTCGCGGAGGCACAACGGAGACCCAGTACTTC. It codes for CASSRGGTTETQYF.

This clone was detected only once. The gene calls are TRBV2 and TRBJ2-5; the match to TRBD2 covers 11 bases. Losses at the gene ends were 5 bases for V and 5 bases for J; bases not matched to a gene: 7. The CDR3 totals 15 residues. Germline CDR1 and CDR2: SNHLY and FYNNEI. CDR3 DNA: TGTGCCAGCAGTACCATAGCGGGAGGGGGGGAGACCCAGTACTTC. Protein product: CASSTIAGGGETQYF.

CDR3 region: CASSQRYEQYF. CDR3 in DNA: TGTGCCAGCAGCCAACGCTACGAGCAGTACTTC. The J gene is TRBJ2-7, the V gene TRBV14; D gene uncertain. The CDR3 consists of 11 residues. V lost 2 bases to trimming and J lost 3 bases, with 2 bases between them. Germline CDR1 is SGHDN and CDR2 is FVKESK.

This clone was picked up a small number of times. The DNA for the CDR3 is TGTGCCAGCAGCTACATGGACAGGACGTTAAATGGCTACACCTTC. Protein sequence: CASSYMDRTLNGYTF. This rearrangement joins TRBV3-1 (or the pseudogene TRBV3-2) to TRBJ1-2; 7 bases are a match to TRBD1. The CDR3 is 15 residues long. CDR1 is LGHDT, CDR2 YNNKEL, per germline (reference sequence). V dropped 5 bases and J dropped 6; count of bases not matched to a gene: 12.

This CDR3 is CASLGGTKVHGYTF. CDR3 nucleotides: TGTGCCAGCCTTGGGGGGACCAAAGTCCATGGCTACACCTTC. The chain combines TRBV28 with TRBJ1-2, with TRBD1 as a possible D gene (5 bases). Per germline, CDR1 MDHEN and CDR2 SYDVKM. The CDR3 extends over 14 amino acids. Trimming removed 8 bases from V and 6 bases from J, with 19 bases in between.

This chain joins TRBV5-1 and TRBJ2-3; 10 positions agree with TRBD2. The CDR3 has 17 amino acids. In germline, CDR1 is SGHRS, CDR2 YFSETQ. With 4 bases clipped from V and 4 bases from J, the junction kept 12 bases outside the gene matches. CDR3 in DNA: TGCGCCAGCAGCCCCCAGATGACTAGCGGGCTCGCAGATACGCAGTATTTT. As protein: CASSPQMTSGLADTQYF. Complete variable domain (other parts from reference TRBV5-1 and TRBJ2-3): KAGVTQTPRYLIKTRGQQVTLSCSPISGHRSVSWYQQTPGQGLQFLFEYFSETQRNKGNFPGRFSGRQFSNSRSEMNVSTLELGDSALYLCASSPQMTSGLADTQYFGPGTRLTVL.

This clone occurred a few times. This chain's CDR3 is CAISDPGQDLYEQYF. The CDR3 nucleotides read TGTGCCATCAGTGATCCGGGACAGGATCTCTACGAGCAGTACTTC. This chain links TRBV10-3 with TRBJ2-7, with 8 bases fitting TRBD1. The trim removed 3 bases at V and 3 bases at J, leaving 7 bases unmatched. This CDR3 is built from 15 residues. The V gene's germline CDR1 is ENHRY and CDR2 SYGVKD.

This chain connects TRBV4-1 to TRBJ2-3; 8 bases match TRBD2. Trimming at V came to 0 bases and at J to 6 bases, leaving 5 bases not matched to a gene. The germline V gene encodes CDR1 MGHRA and CDR2 YSYEKL. The CDR3 sequence is 15 residues long. CDR3 in DNA: TGCGCCAGCAGCCAAGATTCGACTAGCGTTGATACGCAGTATTTT. It codes for CASSQDSTSVDTQYF.

The chain uses TRBV11-2 and TRBJ1-4; D is uncertain. The germline CDR1 and CDR2 sequences are SGHAT and FQNNGV. The CDR3 has 14 residues. Trimming removed 1 base from V and 7 bases from J, with 10 bases in between. CDR3 sequence: CASSLGRFGEKLFF. Here the CDR3 DNA reads TGTGCCAGCAGCTTAGGCCGTTTCGGTGAAAAACTGTTTTTT.

This chain connects TRBV2 to TRBJ1-5; D gene ambiguous. The germline V gene has CDR1 SNHLY and CDR2 FYNNEI. The CDR3 has 16 residues. V shed 2 bases and J shed 0 bases, with 11 bases lying between them. This chain's CDR3 is CASSELGGYSNQPQHF. In DNA form, the CDR3 reads TGTGCCAGCAGTGAATTGGGAGGTTATAGCAATCAGCCCCAGCATTTT.

The chain joins TRBV4-1 to TRBJ2-1, with TRBD2 matching 12 bases. V was pared by 5 bases and J by 2 bases, with 1 base of the junction left unmatched. Germline V gene data show CDR1 as MGHRA and CDR2 as YSYEKL. This CDR3 comprises 15 residues. The CDR3 region is CASSTSGGPYNEQFF. The CDR3 nucleotides read TGCGCCAGCAGCACTAGCGGGGGGCCCTACAATGAGCAGTTCTTC.

V gene TRBV2 combines with J gene TRBJ2-4, with D perhaps TRBD2 (5 bases). The CDR3 spans 11 residues. Germline lookup yields CDR1 SNHLY and CDR2 FYNNEI. Trimming shortened V by 4 bases and J by 15 bases, and 13 bases separated the two germline ends. The CDR3 loop reads CASSARGRGYF. The DNA of the CDR3 is TGTGCCAGCAGTGCTAGAGGGAGAGGGTACTTC.

The chain carries TRBV3-1 (or the pseudogene TRBV3-2) and TRBJ2-1; D may be TRBD1 (6 bases). Trimming cost V 5 bases and J 0 bases, with 20 bases left between them. The germline CDR1 and CDR2 sequences are LGHDT and YNNKEL (reference sequence). The CDR3 loop spans 18 amino acids. As DNA, the CDR3 is TGTGCCAGCAGCAAACTTTATCCAGGGGAGAGCTCCTACAATGAGCAGTTCTTC. Amino acid sequence: CASSKLYPGESSYNEQFF.

This clone is a singleton in its sample. V usage is TRBV4-1 and J usage is TRBJ2-1; weak D call: TRBD2 (5 bases). The CDR3 runs 15 residues. Germline assignment: CDR1 MGHRA and CDR2 YSYEKL. V was clipped by 0 bases and J by 5 bases, with 11 bases between them. The CDR3: CASSQDTRLNNEQFF. CDR3 nucleotide sequence: TGCGCCAGCAGCCAAGATACTAGATTGAACAATGAGCAGTTCTTC.

Only a few counts were recorded for this clone. The chain uses TRBV4-3 and TRBJ2-5; D remains unclear. The CDR3 is made up of 14 amino acids. Germline assignment: CDR1 LGHNA and CDR2 YSLEER. V lost 0 bases and J lost 4, with 9 bases in between. CDR3 residues: CASSQDRLRETQYF. CDR3 bases: TGCGCCAGCAGCCAAGATCGCCTACGAGAGACCCAGTACTTC.

The chain combines TRBV2 with TRBJ1-6; D call uncertain. The CDR3 spans 16 residues. V lost 0 bases and J 0 bases, leaving 6 bases between the germline ends. Germline assignment: CDR1 SNHLY and CDR2 FYNNEI. CDR3 sequence (DNA): TGTGCCAGCAGTGAAGCCGTGAGCTCCTATAATTCACCCCTCCACTTT. Residues: CASSEAVSSYNSPLHF.

A word on this clone: The sample contains more than one DNA sequence encoding this CDR3. V is TRBV5-1 and J is TRBJ2-7; maybe TRBD1 (6 bases). Germline V lookup: CDR1 SGHRS, CDR2 YFSETQ. CDR3 length: 13 amino acids. The germline V and J ends were trimmed by 0 bases and 4 bases, with 8 bases remaining between them. The CDR3: CASSLAQGYEQYF. DNA for the CDR3: TGCGCCAGCAGCTTGGCACAGGGTTACGAGCAGTACTTC.

This chain connects TRBV5-1 to TRBJ2-2; maybe TRBD1 (6 bases). Germline CDR1 reads SGHRS; CDR2 reads YFSETQ. The CDR3 totals 15 residues. The germline V and J ends were trimmed by 2 bases and 3 bases, with 11 bases remaining between them. CDR3 coding DNA: TGCGCCAGCAGCTTCCAGGGGTCAGACACCGGGGAGCTGTTTTTT. Protein: CASSFQGSDTGELFF.

V and J are TRBV5-1 and TRBJ2-1; D is undetermined. Germline V gives CDR1 SGHRS, CDR2 YFSETQ. V lost 0 bases, J lost 6 bases, and 10 bases lay in between. The CDR3 sequence is 14 residues long. This CDR3 is CASSLDARPNEQFF. As DNA, the CDR3 is TGCGCCAGCAGCTTGGATGCGCGTCCCAATGAGCAGTTCTTC. The full variable domain, rest sourced from reference TRBV5-1 and TRBJ2-1, is KAGVTQTPRYLIKTRGQQVTLSCSPISGHRSVSWYQQTPGQGLQFLFEYFSETQRNKGNFPGRFSGRQFSNSRSEMNVSTLELGDSALYLCASSLDARPNEQFFGPGTRLTVL.

Ten or more counts support this clone. The rearrangement uses TRBV5-8 and TRBJ2-7; weak D call: TRBD2 (6 bases). Trimming removed 0 bases from V and 3 bases from J, with 10 bases in between. The germline V gene encodes CDR1 SGHTS and CDR2 YDEGEE. CDR3 size: 14 residues. CDR3 loop: CASSLDGGYYEQYF. CDR3 DNA: TGTGCCAGCAGCTTGGACGGGGGATACTACGAGCAGTACTTC. The entire variable domain, with the rest obtained from reference TRBV5-8 and TRBJ2-7, is as follows: EAGVTQSPTHLIKTRGQQATLRCSPISGHTSVYWYQQALGLGLQFLLWYDEGEERNRGNFPPRFSGRQFPNYSSELNVNALELEDSALYLCASSLDGGYYEQYFGPGTRLTVT.

This clone was seen a handful of times. This chain uses TRBV28 with TRBJ2-2; 9 bases map to TRBD2. CDR3 length equals 14 residues. V lost 5 bases to trimming and J lost 12 bases; unmatched junction nucleotides: 10. Germline values: CDR1 MDHEN, CDR2 SYDVKM. CDR3 DNA sequence: TGTGCCAGCAGTCCCGGGACTAGCCGCAGGCAGCTGTTTTTT. Protein product: CASSPGTSRRQLFF.